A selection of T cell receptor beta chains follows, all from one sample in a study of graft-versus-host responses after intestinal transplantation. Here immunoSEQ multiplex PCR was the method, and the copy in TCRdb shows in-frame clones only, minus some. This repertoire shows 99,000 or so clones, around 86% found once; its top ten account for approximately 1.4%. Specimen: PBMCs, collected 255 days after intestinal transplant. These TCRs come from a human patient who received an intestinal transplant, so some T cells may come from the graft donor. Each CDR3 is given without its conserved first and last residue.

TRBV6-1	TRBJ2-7	ASSFEDTYEQY
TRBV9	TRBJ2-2	ASSPPGQSNTGELF
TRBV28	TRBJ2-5	ASSLSGGRETQY
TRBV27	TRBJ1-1	ASYTGGALTEAF
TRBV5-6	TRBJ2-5	ASSLNVPLGETQY
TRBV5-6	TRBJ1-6	ASSFGDSPLH
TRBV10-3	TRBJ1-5	AISDSRGHQPQH
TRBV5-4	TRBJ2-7	ASSLTKQGYEQY
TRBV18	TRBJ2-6	ASSLTGYSGANVLT
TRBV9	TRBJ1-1	ASSGPSGEAF
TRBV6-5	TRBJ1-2	ASSTGTGGWSGYT
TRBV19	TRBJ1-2	ASSPDPKGWSGYT
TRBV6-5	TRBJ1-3	ASSSPGQGGGNTIY
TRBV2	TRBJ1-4	ASSEAPRMNEKLF
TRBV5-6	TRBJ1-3	ASSPEDRANGNTIY
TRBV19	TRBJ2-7	ASSIARGYEQY